This entry describes one T cell receptor beta chain. Its cognate antigen is unknown. The data derive from a study of OX40 agonist ivuxolimab in advanced cancers. Background on the study: The treatment was a fully human IgG2 OX40 agonist, ivuxolimab. The study's findings and limits: Low normalized T-cell clonal expansion was additionally recorded for some nonresponders.

Generated by immunoSEQ multiplex PCR, the TCRdb table keeps only in-frame clones and is missing some. The table records more than 60,000 clones, about 89% of them present only once. Deletions cut 1 base from V and 3 bases from J, with 12 bases between. The CDR3 runs 15 residues. Per the germline V gene, CDR1 is MGHRA and CDR2 is YSYEKL. Sequencing was performed on CD4+ or CD8+ T cells sorted from blood, taken in a trial of the OX40 agonist ivuxolimab. This chain joins TRBV4-1 and TRBJ1-2; D gene ambiguous. The sequence was collected from an adult with an advanced solid tumor such as melanoma, head and neck, liver or kidney cancer. The CDR3 spells CASSQVGSVYYGYTF. The CDR3 nucleotides read TGCGCCAGCAGCCAAGTAGGCAGCGTATACTATGGCTACACCTTC.